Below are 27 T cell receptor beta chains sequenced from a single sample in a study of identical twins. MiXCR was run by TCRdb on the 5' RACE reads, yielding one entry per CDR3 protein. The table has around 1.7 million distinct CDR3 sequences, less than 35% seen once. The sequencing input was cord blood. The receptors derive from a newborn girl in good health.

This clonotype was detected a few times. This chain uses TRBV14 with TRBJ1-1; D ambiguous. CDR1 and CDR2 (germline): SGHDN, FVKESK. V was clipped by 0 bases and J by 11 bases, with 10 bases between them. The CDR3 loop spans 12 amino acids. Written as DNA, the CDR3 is TGTGCCAGCAGCCAAGATGCACTCTCGGCTTTCTTT. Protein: CASSQDALSAFF. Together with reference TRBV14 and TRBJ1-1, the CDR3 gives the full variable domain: EAGVTQFPSHSVIEKGQTVTLRCDPISGHDNLYWYRRVMGKEIKFLLHFVKESKQDESGMPNNRFLAERTGGTYSTLKVQPAELEDSGVYFCASSQDALSAFFGQGTRLTVV.

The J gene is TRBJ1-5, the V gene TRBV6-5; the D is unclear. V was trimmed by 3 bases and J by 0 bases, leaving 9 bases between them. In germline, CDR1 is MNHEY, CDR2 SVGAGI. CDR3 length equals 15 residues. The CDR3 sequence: CASSYPPHSNQPQHF. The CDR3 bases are TGTGCCAGCAGTTATCCACCTCATAGCAATCAGCCCCAGCATTTT.

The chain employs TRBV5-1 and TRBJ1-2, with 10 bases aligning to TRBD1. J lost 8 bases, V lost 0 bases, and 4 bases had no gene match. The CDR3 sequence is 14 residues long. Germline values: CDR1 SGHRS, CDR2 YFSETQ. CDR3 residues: CASSLATGGAGYTF. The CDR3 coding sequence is TGCGCCAGCAGCTTGGCGACAGGGGGCGCCGGCTACACCTTC.

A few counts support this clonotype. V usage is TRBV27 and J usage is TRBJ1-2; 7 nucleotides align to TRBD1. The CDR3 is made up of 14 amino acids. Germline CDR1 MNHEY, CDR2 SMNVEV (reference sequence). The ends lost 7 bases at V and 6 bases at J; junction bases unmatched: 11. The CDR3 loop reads CASTWGGGKDGYTF. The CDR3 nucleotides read TGTGCCAGCACTTGGGGAGGGGGCAAAGATGGCTACACCTTC.

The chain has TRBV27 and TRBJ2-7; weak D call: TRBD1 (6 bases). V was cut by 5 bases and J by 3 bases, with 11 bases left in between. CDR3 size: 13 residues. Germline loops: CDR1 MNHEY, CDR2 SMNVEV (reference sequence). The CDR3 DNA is TGTGCCAGCAGTACCACAGGGATCTACGAGCAGTACTTC. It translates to CASSTTGIYEQYF.

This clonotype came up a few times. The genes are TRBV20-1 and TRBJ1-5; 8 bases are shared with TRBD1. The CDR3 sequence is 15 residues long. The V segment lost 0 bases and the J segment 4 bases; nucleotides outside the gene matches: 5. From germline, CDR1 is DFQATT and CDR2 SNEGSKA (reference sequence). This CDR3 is CSAREQGAWNQPQHF. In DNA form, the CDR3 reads TGCAGTGCTAGAGAGCAGGGGGCTTGGAATCAGCCCCAGCATTTT.

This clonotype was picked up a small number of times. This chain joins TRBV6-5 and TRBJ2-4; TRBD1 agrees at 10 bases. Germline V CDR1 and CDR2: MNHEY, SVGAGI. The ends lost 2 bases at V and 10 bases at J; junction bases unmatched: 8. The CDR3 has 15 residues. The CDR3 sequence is CASSYGGQGFQIQYF. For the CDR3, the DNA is TGTGCCAGCAGTTACGGGGGACAGGGGTTCCAAATTCAGTACTTC.

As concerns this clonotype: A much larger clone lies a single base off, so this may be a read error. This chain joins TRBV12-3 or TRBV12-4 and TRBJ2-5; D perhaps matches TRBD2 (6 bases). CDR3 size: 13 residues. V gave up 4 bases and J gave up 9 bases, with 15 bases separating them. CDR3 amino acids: CASSWWSREAQYF. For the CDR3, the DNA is TGTGCCAGCAGTTGGTGGTCAAGGGAGGCCCAGTACTTC.

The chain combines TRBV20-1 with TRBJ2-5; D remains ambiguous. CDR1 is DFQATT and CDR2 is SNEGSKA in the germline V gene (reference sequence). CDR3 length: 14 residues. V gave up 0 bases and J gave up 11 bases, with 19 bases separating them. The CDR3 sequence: CSARDLAGYNEQYF. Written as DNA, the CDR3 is TGCAGTGCTAGAGATCTCGCCGGGTACAATGAGCAGTACTTC.

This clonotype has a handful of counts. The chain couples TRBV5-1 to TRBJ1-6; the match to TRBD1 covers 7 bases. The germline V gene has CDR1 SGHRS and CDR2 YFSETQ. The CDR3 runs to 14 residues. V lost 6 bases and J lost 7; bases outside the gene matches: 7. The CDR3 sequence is CASKLDRANSPLHF. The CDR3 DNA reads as TGCGCCAGCAAACTAGACAGGGCCAATTCACCCCTCCACTTT. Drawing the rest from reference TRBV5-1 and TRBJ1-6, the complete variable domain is KAGVTQTPRYLIKTRGQQVTLSCSPISGHRSVSWYQQTPGQGLQFLFEYFSETQRNKGNFPGRFSGRQFSNSRSEMNVSTLELGDSALYLCASKLDRANSPLHFGNGTRLTVT.

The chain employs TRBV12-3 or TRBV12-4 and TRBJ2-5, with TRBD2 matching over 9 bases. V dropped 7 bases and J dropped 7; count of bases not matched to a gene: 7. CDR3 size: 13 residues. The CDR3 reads CASTLAGEATQYF. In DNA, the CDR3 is TGTGCCAGCACCTTAGCGGGGGAGGCGACCCAGTACTTC.

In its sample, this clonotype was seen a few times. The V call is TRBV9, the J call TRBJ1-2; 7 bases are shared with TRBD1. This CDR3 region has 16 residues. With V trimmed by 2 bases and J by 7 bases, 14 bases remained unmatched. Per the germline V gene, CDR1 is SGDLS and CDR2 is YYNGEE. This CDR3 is CASSVAPDRVVRGYTF. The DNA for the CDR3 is TGTGCCAGCAGCGTCGCTCCAGACAGGGTGGTCCGTGGCTACACCTTC.

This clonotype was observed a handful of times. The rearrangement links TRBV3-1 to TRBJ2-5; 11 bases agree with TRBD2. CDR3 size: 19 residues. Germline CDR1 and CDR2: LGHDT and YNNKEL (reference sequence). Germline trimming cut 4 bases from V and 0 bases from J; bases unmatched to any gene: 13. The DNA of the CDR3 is TGTGCCAGCAGCCCGAGATTTTTAGCGGGAGGGTGGAACCAAGAGACCCAGTACTTC. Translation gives CASSPRFLAGGWNQETQYF.

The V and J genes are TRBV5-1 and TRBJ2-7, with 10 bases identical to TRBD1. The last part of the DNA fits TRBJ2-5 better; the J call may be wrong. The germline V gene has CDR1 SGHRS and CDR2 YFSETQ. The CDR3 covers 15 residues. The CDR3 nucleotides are TGCGCCAGCAGCTTAGGACAGGGGGTAGGAGAGACCCAGTACTTC. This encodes CASSLGQGVGETQYF.

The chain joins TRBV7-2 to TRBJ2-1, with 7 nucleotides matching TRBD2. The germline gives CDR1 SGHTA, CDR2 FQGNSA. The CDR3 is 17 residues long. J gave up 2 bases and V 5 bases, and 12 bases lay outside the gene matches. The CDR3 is CASSATRLAPPYNEQFF. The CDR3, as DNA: TGTGCCAGCAGCGCGACACGACTAGCCCCCCCCTACAATGAGCAGTTCTTC.

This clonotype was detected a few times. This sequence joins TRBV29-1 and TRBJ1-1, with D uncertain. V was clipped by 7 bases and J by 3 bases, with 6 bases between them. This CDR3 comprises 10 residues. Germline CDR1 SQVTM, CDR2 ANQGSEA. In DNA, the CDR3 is TGCAGCGGAACGGACACTGAAGCTTTCTTT. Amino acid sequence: CSGTDTEAFF. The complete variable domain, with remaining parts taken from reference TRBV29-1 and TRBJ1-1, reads SAVISQKPSRDICQRGTSLTIQCQVDSQVTMMFWYRQQPGQSLTLIATANQGSEATYESGFVIDKFPISRPNLTFSTLTVSNMSPEDSSIYLCSGTDTEAFFGQGTRLTVV.

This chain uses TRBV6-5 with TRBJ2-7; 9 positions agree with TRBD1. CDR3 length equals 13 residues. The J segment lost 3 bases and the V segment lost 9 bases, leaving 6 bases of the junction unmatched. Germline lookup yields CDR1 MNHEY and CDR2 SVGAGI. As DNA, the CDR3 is TGTGCCAGAAGAATGACAGGGGGCTACGAGCAGTACTTC. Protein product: CARRMTGGYEQYF.

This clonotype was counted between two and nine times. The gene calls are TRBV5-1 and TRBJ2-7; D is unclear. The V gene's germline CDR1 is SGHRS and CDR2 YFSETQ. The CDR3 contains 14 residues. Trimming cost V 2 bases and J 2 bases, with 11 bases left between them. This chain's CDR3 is CASSFGGMPYEQYF. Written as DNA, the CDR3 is TGCGCCAGCAGCTTCGGCGGCATGCCCTACGAGCAGTACTTC.

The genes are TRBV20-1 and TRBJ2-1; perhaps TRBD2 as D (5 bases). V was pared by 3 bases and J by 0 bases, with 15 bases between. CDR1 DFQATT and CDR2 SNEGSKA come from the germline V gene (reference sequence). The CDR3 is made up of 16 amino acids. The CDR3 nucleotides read TGCAGTGCTAGTCGGGCTAGCAGGAGCTCCTACAATGAGCAGTTCTTC. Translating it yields CSASRASRSSYNEQFF.

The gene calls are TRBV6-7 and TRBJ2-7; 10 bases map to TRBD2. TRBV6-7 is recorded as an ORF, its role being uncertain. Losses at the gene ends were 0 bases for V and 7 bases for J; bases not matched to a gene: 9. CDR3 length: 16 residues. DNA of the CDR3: TGTGCCAGCAGTTACTCCAGCGGGGGGGACAACGATGAGCAGTACTTC. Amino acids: CASSYSSGGDNDEQYF.

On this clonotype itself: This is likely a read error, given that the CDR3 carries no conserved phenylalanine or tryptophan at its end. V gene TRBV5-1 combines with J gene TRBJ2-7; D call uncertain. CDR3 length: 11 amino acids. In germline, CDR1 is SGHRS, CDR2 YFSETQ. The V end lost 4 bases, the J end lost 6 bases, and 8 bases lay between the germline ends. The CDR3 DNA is TGCGCCAGCAGCCTCCACAGCGAGCAGTACTTA. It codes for CASSLHSEQYL.

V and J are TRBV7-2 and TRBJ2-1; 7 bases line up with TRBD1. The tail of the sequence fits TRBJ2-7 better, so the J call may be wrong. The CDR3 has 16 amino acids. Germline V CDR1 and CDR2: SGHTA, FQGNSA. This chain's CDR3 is CASSFRRDRVYNEQYF. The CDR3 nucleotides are TGTGCCAGCAGCTTTCGCCGGGACAGAGTTTACAATGAGCAGTACTTC.

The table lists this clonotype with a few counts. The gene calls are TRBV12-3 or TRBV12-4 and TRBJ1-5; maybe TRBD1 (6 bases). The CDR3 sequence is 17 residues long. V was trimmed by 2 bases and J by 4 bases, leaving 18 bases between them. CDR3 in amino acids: CASSLRGQGILNQPQHF. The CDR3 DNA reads TGTGCCAGCAGTTTAAGGGGCCAGGGGATCCTAAATCAGCCCCAGCATTTT.

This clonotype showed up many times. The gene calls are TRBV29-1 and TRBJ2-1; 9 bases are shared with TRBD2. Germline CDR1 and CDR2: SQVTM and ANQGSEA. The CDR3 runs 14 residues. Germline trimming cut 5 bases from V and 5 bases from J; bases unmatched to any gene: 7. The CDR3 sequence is CSVPSGGLDNEQFF. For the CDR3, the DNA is TGCAGCGTTCCCAGCGGGGGGCTCGACAATGAGCAGTTCTTC.

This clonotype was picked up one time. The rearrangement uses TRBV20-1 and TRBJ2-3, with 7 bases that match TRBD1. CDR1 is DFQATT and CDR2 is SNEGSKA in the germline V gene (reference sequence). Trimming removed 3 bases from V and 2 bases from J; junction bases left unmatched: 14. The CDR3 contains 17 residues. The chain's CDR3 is CSASRVPGGLNTDTQYF. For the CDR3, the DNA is TGCAGTGCTAGTCGGGTTCCAGGGGGATTAAACACAGATACGCAGTATTTT.

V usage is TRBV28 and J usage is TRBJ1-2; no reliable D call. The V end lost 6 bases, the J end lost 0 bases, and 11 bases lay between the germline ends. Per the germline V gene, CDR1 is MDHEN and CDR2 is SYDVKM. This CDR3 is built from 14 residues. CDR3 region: CASSPGLTNYGYTF. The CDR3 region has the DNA TGTGCCAGCAGCCCGGGTTTGACTAACTATGGCTACACCTTC.

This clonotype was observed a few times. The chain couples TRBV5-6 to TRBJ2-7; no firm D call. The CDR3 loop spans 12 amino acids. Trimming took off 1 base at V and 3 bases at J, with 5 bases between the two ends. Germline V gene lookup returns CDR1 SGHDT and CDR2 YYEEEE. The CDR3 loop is CASSLMFYEQYF. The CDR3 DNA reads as TGTGCCAGCAGCTTGATGTTCTACGAGCAGTACTTC.